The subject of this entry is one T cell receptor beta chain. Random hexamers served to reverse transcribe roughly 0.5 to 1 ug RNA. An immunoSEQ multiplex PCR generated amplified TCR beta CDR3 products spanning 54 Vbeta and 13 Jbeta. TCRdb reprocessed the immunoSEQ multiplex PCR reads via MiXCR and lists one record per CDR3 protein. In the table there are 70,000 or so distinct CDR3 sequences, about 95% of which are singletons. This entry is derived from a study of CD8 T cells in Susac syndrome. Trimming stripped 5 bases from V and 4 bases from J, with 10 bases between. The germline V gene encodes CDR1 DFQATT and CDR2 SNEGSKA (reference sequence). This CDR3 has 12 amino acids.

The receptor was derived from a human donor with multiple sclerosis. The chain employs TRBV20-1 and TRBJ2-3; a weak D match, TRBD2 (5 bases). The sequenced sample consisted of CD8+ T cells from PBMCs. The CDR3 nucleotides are TGCAGTGCTCCGGGGTTTGCAGATACGCAGTATTTT. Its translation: CSAPGFADTQYF.